These 18 T cell receptor beta chains were sequenced from one sample in a study of human versus mouse CDR3 diversity and MHC coevolution. Libraries were prepared by immunoSEQ multiplex PCR; TCRdb keeps only in-frame clonotypes and omits some of them. The data contain about 77,000 clones, roughly 90% of them singletons. The sequenced sample consisted of naive CD4+ T cells from blood. The subset was: CD45RO-negative CD62L-positive naive CD4 T cells. All receptors derive from a person aged 25 to 69 in good health.

CDR3 residues: CASSPRTSGGWTYNEQFF. In nucleotides, the CDR3 is TGTGCCAGTAGTCCAAGGACTAGCGGGGGGTGGACCTACAATGAGCAGTTCTTC. This chain joins TRBV19 and TRBJ2-1; TRBD2 matches 14 bases. J gave up 2 bases and V 5 bases, and 8 bases lay outside the gene matches. CDR1 is LNHDA, CDR2 SQIVND, per germline (reference sequence). The CDR3 has 18 residues. Full variable domain (outside the CDR3, taken from reference TRBV19 and TRBJ2-1): DGGITQSPKYLFRKEGQNVTLSCEQNLNHDAMYWYRQDPGQGLRLIYYSQIVNDFQKGDIAEGYSVSREKKESFPLTVTSAQKNPTAFYLCASSPRTSGGWTYNEQFFGPGTRLTVL.

This clone was seen only once. V and J are TRBV5-4 and TRBJ2-5, with D possibly being TRBD2 (6 bases). The CDR3 spans 13 residues. Germline CDR1 SGHNT, CDR2 YYREEE (reference sequence). Between the trimmed V and J ends, which lost 3 bases and 1 base, there was a span of 7 bases. The CDR3 sequence is CASSSGSQETQYF. CDR3 bases: TGTGCCAGCAGCTCCGGGAGCCAAGAGACCCAGTACTTC.

The chain combines TRBV25-1 with TRBJ2-1; D may be TRBD2 (7 bases). V dropped 10 bases and J dropped 12 bases, with 19 bases sitting between them. There are 12 residues in the CDR3. Germline CDR1 MGHDK, CDR2 SYGVNS. The CDR3 loop is CATNLEGGRQFF. DNA for the CDR3: TGTGCCACCAACTTGGAGGGGGGGAGGCAGTTCTTC.

The chain combines TRBV7-9 with TRBJ1-4; no clear D. In germline, CDR1 is SEHNR, CDR2 FQNEAQ (reference sequence). This CDR3 has 13 amino acids. The V end lost 6 bases, the J end lost 5 bases, and 10 bases lay between the germline ends. The CDR3 nucleotides read TGTGCCAGCAGTAGAGGATGGAATGAAAAACTGTTTTTT. Residues: CASSRGWNEKLFF.

This clone was seen a single time. This sequence joins TRBV5-5 and TRBJ2-2; no clear D gene. Germline CDR1 and CDR2: SGHKS and YYEKEE (reference sequence). The CDR3 contains 13 residues. Trimming took off 0 bases at V and 4 bases at J, with 4 bases between the two ends. CDR3 loop: CASSLVSTGELFF. Here the CDR3 DNA reads TGTGCCAGCAGCTTGGTTAGCACCGGGGAGCTGTTTTTT. Variable domain in full (rest from reference TRBV5-5 and TRBJ2-2): DAGVTQSPTHLIKTRGQQVTLRCSPISGHKSVSWYQQVLGQGPQFIFQYYEKEERGRGNFPDRFSARQFPNYSSELNVNALLLGDSALYLCASSLVSTGELFFGEGSRLTVL.

This clone was counted once. The V call is TRBV4-1, the J call TRBJ1-6; D uncertain. The CDR3 is made up of 15 amino acids. V lost 1 base, J lost 7 bases, and 11 bases lay in between. Germline CDR1 and CDR2: MGHRA and YSYEKL. The CDR3 DNA sequence: TGCGCCAGCAGCCAAGGGGAGGGTGGGAATTCACCCCTCCACTTT. Protein product: CASSQGEGGNSPLHF.

The chain is built from TRBV27 and TRBJ2-5, with no clear D. The germline V gene encodes CDR1 MNHEY and CDR2 SMNVEV (reference sequence). CDR3 size: 13 residues. Trimming shortened V by 5 bases and J by 5 bases, and 12 bases separated the two germline ends. CDR3 bases: TGTGCCAGCAGTCGCCAAGAGATGGAGACCCAGTACTTC. Its protein product is CASSRQEMETQYF.

The chain links TRBV6-1 to TRBJ1-2; no definite D call. The V gene's germline CDR1 is MNHNS and CDR2 SASEGT. CDR3 length: 13 residues. Trimming took 4 bases from V and 6 from J, leaving 12 bases between them. DNA of the CDR3: TGTGCCAGCAGTGGCCCGACTCGGGATGGCTACACCTTC. It is translated as CASSGPTRDGYTF.

A single count supports this clone. V is TRBV10-3 and J is TRBJ2-7; 10 bases map to TRBD1. The CDR3 loop spans 14 amino acids. Germline trimming cut 10 bases from V and 2 bases from J; bases unmatched to any gene: 8. The germline V gene has CDR1 ENHRY and CDR2 SYGVKD. CDR3 residues: CATRDRGSPYEQYF. The CDR3 bases are TGTGCCACCCGGGACAGGGGCTCCCCCTACGAGCAGTACTTC.

The chain uses TRBV2 and TRBJ2-7, with D possibly being TRBD2 (6 bases). CDR1 and CDR2 from the germline V gene are SNHLY and FYNNEI. This CDR3 is built from 13 residues. The ends were cut back, 3 bases at V and 2 bases at J, with 8 bases in the middle. The CDR3 region has the DNA TGTGCCAGCAGTGACCCGGGAGCCTACGAGCAGTACTTC. This gives the protein CASSDPGAYEQYF. Variable domain in full (rest from reference TRBV2 and TRBJ2-7): EPEVTQTPSHQVTQMGQEVILRCVPISNHLYFYWYRQILGQKVEFLVSFYNNEISEKSEIFDDQFSVERPDGSNFTLKIRSTKLEDSAMYFCASSDPGAYEQYFGPGTRLTVT.

This chain links TRBV19 with TRBJ1-3, with 8 positions matching TRBD1. The CDR3 loop spans 18 amino acids. Germline lookup yields CDR1 LNHDA and CDR2 SQIVND (reference sequence). V lost 2 bases, J lost 0 bases, and 9 bases stayed unmatched. CDR3 sequence: CASSIRRDRYPSGNTIYF. CDR3 DNA sequence: TGTGCCAGTAGTATACGACGGGACAGGTACCCCTCTGGAAACACCATATATTTT.

The rearrangement uses TRBV29-1 and TRBJ1-2, with 10 positions matching TRBD1. This CDR3 has 13 amino acids. The V gene end was trimmed by 3 bases and the J gene end by 4 bases; junction bases not matched to a gene: 2. The germline V gene has CDR1 SQVTM and CDR2 ANQGSEA. The CDR3 DNA reads as TGCAGCGTTGAGGGGACAGGGGCCTATGGCTACACCTTC. Protein: CSVEGTGAYGYTF. Looking up the rest from reference TRBV29-1 and TRBJ1-2 gives the full variable domain: SAVISQKPSRDICQRGTSLTIQCQVDSQVTMMFWYRQQPGQSLTLIATANQGSEATYESGFVIDKFPISRPNLTFSTLTVSNMSPEDSSIYLCSVEGTGAYGYTFGSGTRLTVV.

The chain links TRBV5-4 to TRBJ2-3, with 12 bases identical to TRBD2. CDR1 SGHNT and CDR2 YYREEE come from the germline V gene (reference sequence). V lost 4 bases to trimming and J lost 2 bases; unmatched junction nucleotides: 5. This CDR3 contains 16 residues. The CDR3 nucleotides read TGTGCCAGCAGCCCGGGACTAGCGGGTGACACAGATACGCAGTATTTT. Its protein product is CASSPGLAGDTDTQYF.

The V call is TRBV7-6, the J call TRBJ2-1, with D tentatively TRBD2 (6 bases). Trimming took off 5 bases at V and 4 bases at J, with 15 bases between the two ends. Per the germline V gene, CDR1 is SGHVS and CDR2 is FNYEAQ. The CDR3 sequence is 15 residues long. This CDR3 reads CASSLGGTAYNEQFF. As DNA, the CDR3 is TGTGCCAGCAGCCTAGGAGGGACTGCTTACAATGAGCAGTTCTTC.

The rearrangement joins TRBV11-3 to TRBJ2-7; TRBD1 aligns across 7 bases. J gave up 5 bases and V 1 base, and 8 bases lay outside the gene matches. From germline, CDR1 is SGHNT and CDR2 YENEEA. CDR3 size: 15 residues. In DNA form, the CDR3 reads TGTGCCAGCAGCTTAGGGCTACAGGGGATCCACGAGCAGTACTTC. It is translated as CASSLGLQGIHEQYF.

CDR3 nucleotide sequence: TGTGCCAGCAGCATAACCGGGACTACCCCTGAGCAGTTCTTC. This translates into CASSITGTTPEQFF. The chain has TRBV7-6 and TRBJ2-1; 7 positions match TRBD2. The CDR3 is made up of 14 amino acids. V gave up 5 bases and J gave up 9 bases; unmatched junction bases: 10. CDR1 is SGHVS and CDR2 is FNYEAQ in the germline V gene. The full variable domain, rest sourced from reference TRBV7-6 and TRBJ2-1, is GAGVSQSPRYKVTKRGQDVALRCDPISGHVSLYWYRQALGQGPEFLTYFNYEAQQDKSGLPNDRFSAERPEGSISTLTIQRTEQRDSAMYRCASSITGTTPEQFFGPGTRLTVL.

J is TRBJ2-7 and V is TRBV4-2; D possibly corresponds to TRBD1 (5 bases). The CDR3 totals 14 residues. CDR1 and CDR2 from the germline V gene are LGHNA and YNFKEQ. V was pared by 1 base and J by 2 bases, with 9 bases between. In DNA form, the CDR3 reads TGTGCCAGCAGCCAAGTACAGGACACCTACGAGCAGTACTTC. Amino acid sequence: CASSQVQDTYEQYF.

This chain joins TRBV11-2 and TRBJ1-2; D is ambiguous. The CDR3 runs 17 residues. V was shortened by 1 base and J by 0 bases, with 15 bases between the two germline ends. Germline CDR1 and CDR2: SGHAT and FQNNGV. Written as DNA, the CDR3 is TGTGCCAGCAGCTTAGTGGGAGGTGTGTGGGCTAACTATGGCTACACCTTC. It encodes CASSLVGGVWANYGYTF.